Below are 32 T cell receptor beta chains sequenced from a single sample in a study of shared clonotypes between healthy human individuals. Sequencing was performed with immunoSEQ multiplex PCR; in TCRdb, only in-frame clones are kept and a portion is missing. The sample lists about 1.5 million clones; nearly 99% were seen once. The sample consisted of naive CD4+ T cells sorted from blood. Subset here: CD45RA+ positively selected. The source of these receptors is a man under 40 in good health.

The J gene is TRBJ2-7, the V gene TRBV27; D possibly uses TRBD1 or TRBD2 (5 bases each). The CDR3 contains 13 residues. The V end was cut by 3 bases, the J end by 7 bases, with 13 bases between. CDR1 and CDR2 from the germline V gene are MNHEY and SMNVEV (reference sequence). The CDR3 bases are TGTGCCAGCAGTTTCCCCGGGACGAGTGAGCAGTACTTC. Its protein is CASSFPGTSEQYF.

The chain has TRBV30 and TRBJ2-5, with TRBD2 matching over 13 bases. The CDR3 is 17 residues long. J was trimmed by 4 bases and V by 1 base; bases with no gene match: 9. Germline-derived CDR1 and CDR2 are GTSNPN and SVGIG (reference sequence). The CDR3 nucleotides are TGTGCCTGGAGTGCCGGACTAGCGGGAGTTGGGGCAGAGACCCAGTACTTC. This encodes CAWSAGLAGVGAETQYF.

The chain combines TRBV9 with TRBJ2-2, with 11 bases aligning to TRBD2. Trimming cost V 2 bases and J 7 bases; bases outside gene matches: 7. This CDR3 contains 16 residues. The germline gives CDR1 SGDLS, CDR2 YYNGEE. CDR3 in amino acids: CASSVGPTSGVGELFF. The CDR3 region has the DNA TGTGCCAGCAGCGTGGGGCCGACTAGCGGGGTCGGGGAGCTGTTTTTT.

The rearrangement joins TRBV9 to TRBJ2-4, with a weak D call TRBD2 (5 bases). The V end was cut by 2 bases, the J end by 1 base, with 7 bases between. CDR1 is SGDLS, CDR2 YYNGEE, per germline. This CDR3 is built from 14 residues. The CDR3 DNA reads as TGTGCCAGCAGCGTGGGAGAGGCCAAAAACATTCAGTACTTC. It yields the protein CASSVGEAKNIQYF.

In DNA, the CDR3 is TGTGCCAGCAGCTTAGCTAGCGGGAGCCCCTACGAGCAGTACTTC. It specifies CASSLASGSPYEQYF. The chain combines TRBV7-6 with TRBJ2-7; TRBD2 agrees at 9 bases. V shed 0 bases and J 2 bases; nucleotides not matched to a gene: 2. CDR3 length: 15 amino acids. Germline-derived CDR1 and CDR2 are SGHVS and FNYEAQ.

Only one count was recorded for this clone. In DNA form, the CDR3 reads TGTGCCAGCAGTTTAGCAGGGCGCGGCTACACCTTC. It specifies CASSLAGRGYTF. The rearrangement uses TRBV28 and TRBJ1-2, with D tentatively TRBD1 (5 bases). CDR1 and CDR2 from the germline V gene are MDHEN and SYDVKM. The V gene lost 2 bases and the J gene lost 8 bases, with 9 bases spanning the gap. The CDR3 loop spans 12 amino acids.

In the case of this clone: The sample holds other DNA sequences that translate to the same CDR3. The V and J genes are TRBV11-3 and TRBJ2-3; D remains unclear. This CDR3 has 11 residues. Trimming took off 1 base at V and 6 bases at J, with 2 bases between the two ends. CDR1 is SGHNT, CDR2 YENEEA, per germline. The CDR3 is CASSLGDTQYF. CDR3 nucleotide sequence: TGTGCCAGCAGCTTAGGGGATACGCAGTATTTT.

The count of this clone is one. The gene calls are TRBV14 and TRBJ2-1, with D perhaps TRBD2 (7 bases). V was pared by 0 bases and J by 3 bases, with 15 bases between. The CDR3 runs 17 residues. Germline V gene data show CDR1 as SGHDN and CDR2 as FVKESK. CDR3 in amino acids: CASSQEGGLAYYNEQFF. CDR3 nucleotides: TGTGCCAGCAGCCAAGAGGGGGGGCTAGCGTACTACAATGAGCAGTTCTTC.

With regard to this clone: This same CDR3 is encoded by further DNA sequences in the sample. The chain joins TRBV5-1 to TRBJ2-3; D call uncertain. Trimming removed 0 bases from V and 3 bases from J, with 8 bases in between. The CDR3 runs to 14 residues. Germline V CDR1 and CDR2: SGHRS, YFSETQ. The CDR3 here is CASSLVKGTDTQYF. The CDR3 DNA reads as TGCGCCAGCAGCTTGGTAAAGGGAACAGATACGCAGTATTTT. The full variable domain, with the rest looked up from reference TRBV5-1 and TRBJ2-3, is KAGVTQTPRYLIKTRGQQVTLSCSPISGHRSVSWYQQTPGQGLQFLFEYFSETQRNKGNFPGRFSGRQFSNSRSEMNVSTLELGDSALYLCASSLVKGTDTQYFGPGTRLTVL.

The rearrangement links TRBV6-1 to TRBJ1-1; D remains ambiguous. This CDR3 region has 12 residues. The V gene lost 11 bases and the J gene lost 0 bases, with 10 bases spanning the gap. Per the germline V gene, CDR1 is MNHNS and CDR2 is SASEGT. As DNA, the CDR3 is TGTGCCGGCGGGTTACTGAACACTGAAGCTTTCTTT. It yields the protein CAGGLLNTEAFF.

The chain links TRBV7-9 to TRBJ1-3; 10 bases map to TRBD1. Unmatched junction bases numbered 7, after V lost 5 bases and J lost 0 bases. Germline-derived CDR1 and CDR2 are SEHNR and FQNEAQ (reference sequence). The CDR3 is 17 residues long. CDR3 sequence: CASSRDRGPRSGNTIYF. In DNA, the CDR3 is TGTGCCAGCAGCCGGGACAGGGGACCCCGCTCTGGAAACACCATATATTTT.

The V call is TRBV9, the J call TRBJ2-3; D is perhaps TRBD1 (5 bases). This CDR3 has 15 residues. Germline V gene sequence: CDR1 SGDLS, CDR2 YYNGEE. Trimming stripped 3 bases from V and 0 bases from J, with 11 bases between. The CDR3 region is CASSGQIISTDTQYF. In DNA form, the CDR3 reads TGTGCCAGCAGCGGACAGATTATTAGCACAGATACGCAGTATTTT.

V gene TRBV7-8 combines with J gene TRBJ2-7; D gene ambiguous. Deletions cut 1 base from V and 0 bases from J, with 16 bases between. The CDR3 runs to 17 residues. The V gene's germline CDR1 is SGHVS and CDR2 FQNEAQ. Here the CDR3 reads CASSLEIIAQSSYEQYF. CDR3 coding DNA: TGTGCCAGCAGCTTAGAGATAATAGCTCAGAGCTCCTACGAGCAGTACTTC.

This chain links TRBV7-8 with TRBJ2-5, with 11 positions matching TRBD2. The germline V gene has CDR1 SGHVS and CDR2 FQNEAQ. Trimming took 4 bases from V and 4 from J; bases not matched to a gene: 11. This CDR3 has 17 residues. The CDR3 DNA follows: TGTGCCAGCAGCTCGAAGTTAGCGGGAGGGCCTTCAGAGACCCAGTACTTC. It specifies CASSSKLAGGPSETQYF.

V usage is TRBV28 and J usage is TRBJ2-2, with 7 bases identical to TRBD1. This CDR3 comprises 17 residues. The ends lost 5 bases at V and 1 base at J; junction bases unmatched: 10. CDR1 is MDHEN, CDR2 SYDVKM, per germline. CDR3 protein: CASSPRTGRGNTGELFF. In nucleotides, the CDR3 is TGTGCCAGCAGTCCCCGGACAGGACGGGGGAACACCGGGGAGCTGTTTTTT.

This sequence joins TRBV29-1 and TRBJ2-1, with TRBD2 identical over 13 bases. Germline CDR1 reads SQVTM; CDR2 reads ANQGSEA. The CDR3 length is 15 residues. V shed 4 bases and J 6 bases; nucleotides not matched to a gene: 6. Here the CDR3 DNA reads TGCAGCGTTGTGGGACTAGCGGGATGGGGCAATGAGCAGTTCTTC. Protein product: CSVVGLAGWGNEQFF.

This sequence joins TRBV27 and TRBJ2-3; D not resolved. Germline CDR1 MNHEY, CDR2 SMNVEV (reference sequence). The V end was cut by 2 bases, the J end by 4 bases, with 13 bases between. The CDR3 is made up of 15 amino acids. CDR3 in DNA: TGTGCCAGCAGTTTAATCCCCCAATCACCAGATACGCAGTATTTT. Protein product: CASSLIPQSPDTQYF.

CDR3 protein: CASTKLGWDRDIHEQYF. CDR3 sequence (DNA): TGTGCCAGCACCAAGCTTGGATGGGACAGGGACATCCACGAGCAGTACTTC. The J gene is TRBJ2-7, the V gene TRBV5-8, with 9 bases matching TRBD1. The V and J ends lost 6 bases and 5 bases, in that order; junction bases with no gene match: 18. The CDR3 is 17 residues long. Germline V lookup: CDR1 SGHTS, CDR2 YDEGEE.

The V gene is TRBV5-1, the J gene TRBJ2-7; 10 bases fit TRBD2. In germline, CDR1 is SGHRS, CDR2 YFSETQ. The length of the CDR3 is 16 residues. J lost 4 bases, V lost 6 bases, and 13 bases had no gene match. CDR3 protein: CASTSAPTSGYYEQYF. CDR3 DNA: TGCGCCAGCACCTCCGCACCGACTAGCGGGTATTACGAGCAGTACTTC.

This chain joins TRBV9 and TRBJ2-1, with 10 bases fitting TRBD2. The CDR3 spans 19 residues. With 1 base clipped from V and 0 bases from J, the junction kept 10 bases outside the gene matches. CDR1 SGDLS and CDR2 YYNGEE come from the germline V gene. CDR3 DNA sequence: TGTGCCAGCAGCGTACTTCCTAGCGGGAGCCGGAGCTCCTACAATGAGCAGTTCTTC. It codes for CASSVLPSGSRSSYNEQFF.

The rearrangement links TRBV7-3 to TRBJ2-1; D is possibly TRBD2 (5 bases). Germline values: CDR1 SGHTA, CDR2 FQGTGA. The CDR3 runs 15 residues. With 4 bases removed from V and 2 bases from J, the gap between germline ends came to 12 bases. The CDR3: CASSSRGSPYNEQFF. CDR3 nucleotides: TGTGCCAGCAGCTCCCGGGGTAGCCCCTACAATGAGCAGTTCTTC.

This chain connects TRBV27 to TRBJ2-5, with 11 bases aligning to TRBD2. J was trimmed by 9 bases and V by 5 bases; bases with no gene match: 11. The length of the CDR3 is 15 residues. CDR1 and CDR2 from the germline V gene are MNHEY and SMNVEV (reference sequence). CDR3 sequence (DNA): TGTGCCAGCAGTCTCACAACTAGCGGGAGAGGGGCCCAGTACTTC. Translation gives CASSLTTSGRGAQYF.

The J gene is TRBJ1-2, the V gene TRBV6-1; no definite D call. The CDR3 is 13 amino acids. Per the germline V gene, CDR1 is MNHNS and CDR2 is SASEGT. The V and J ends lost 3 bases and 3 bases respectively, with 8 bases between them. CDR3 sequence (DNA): TGTGCCAGCAGTGATGGCAGCCACTATGGCTACACCTTC. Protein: CASSDGSHYGYTF.

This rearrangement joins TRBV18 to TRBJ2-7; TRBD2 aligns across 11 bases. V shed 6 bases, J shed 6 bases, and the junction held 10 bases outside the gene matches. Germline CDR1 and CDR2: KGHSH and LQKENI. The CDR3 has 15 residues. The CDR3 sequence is CASSQTSGRILEQYF. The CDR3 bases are TGTGCCAGCTCCCAAACTAGCGGGAGAATACTCGAGCAGTACTTC.

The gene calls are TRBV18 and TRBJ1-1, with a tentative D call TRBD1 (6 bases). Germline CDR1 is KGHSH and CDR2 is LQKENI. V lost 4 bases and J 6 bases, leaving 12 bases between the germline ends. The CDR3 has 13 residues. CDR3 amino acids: CASSLKRGAEAFF. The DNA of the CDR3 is TGTGCCAGCTCACTGAAGAGGGGGGCTGAAGCTTTCTTT.

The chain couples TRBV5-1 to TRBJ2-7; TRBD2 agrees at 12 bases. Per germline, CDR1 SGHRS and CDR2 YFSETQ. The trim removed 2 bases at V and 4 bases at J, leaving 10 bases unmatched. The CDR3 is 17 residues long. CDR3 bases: TGCGCCAGCAGCTTATATCCTAGCGGGAGGGCCGCGTACGAGCAGTACTTC. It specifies CASSLYPSGRAAYEQYF.

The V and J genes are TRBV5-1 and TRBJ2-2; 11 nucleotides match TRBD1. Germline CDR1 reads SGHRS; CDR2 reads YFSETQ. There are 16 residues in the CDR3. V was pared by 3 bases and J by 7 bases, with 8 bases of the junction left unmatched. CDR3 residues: CASSYRTGGANGELFF. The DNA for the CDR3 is TGCGCCAGCAGCTATAGGACAGGGGGCGCCAACGGGGAGCTGTTTTTT. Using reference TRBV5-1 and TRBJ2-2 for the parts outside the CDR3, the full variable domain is KAGVTQTPRYLIKTRGQQVTLSCSPISGHRSVSWYQQTPGQGLQFLFEYFSETQRNKGNFPGRFSGRQFSNSRSEMNVSTLELGDSALYLCASSYRTGGANGELFFGEGSRLTVL.

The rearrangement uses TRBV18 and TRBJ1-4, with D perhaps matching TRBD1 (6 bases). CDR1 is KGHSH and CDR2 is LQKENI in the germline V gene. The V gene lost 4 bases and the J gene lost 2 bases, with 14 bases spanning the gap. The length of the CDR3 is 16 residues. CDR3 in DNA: TGTGCCAGCTCACAGGGACACGGAGCTACTAATGAAAAACTGTTTTTT. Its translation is CASSQGHGATNEKLFF.

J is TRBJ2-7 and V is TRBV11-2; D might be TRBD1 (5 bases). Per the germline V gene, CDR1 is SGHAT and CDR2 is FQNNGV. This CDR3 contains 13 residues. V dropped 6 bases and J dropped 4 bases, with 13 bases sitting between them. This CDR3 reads CASSHGARYEQYF. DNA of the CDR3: TGTGCCAGCAGTCATGGGGCTAGATACGAGCAGTACTTC.

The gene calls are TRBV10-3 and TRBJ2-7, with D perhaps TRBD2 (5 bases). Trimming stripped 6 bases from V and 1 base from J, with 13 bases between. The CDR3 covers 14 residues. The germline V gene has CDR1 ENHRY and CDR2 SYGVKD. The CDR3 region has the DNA TGTGCCATCAGGAAGATTCGGGATTCCTACGAGCAGTACTTC. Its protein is CAIRKIRDSYEQYF.

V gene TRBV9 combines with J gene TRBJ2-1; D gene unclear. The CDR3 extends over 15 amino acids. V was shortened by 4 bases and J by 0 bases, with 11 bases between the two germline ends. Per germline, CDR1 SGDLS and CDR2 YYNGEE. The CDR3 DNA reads TGTGCCAGCAGCCTTAGAGTTGGCTCCTACAATGAGCAGTTCTTC. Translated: CASSLRVGSYNEQFF. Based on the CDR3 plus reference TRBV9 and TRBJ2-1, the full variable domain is DSGVTQTPKHLITATGQRVTLRCSPRSGDLSVYWYQQSLDQGLQFLIQYYNGEERAKGNILERFSAQQFPDLHSELNLSSLELGDSALYFCASSLRVGSYNEQFFGPGTRLTVL.

CDR3 in amino acids: CAISPGGEGHLNEQFF. The CDR3 nucleotides are TGTGCCATCAGCCCTGGGGGGGAGGGCCATCTAAATGAGCAGTTCTTC. The V and J genes are TRBV10-3 and TRBJ2-1; 7 bases line up with TRBD2. The J segment lost 7 bases and the V segment lost 6 bases, leaving 15 bases of the junction unmatched. Germline lookup yields CDR1 ENHRY and CDR2 SYGVKD. This CDR3 has 16 amino acids.